What follows are 30 T cell receptor beta chains derived from one specimen sequenced in a study of OX40 agonist ivuxolimab in advanced cancers. The assay was immunoSEQ multiplex PCR, and TCRdb's table has in-frame clones only and misses some. The sample has nearly 45,000 clones; 80% are singletons. The specimen was CD4+ or CD8+ T cells sorted from blood, collected in a trial of the OX40 agonist ivuxolimab. The receptors originated from an adult with an advanced solid tumor such as melanoma, head and neck, liver or kidney cancer.

Note on this clone: The junction shows a germline mismatch at one end, possibly a read error. The V and J genes are TRBV7-7 and TRBJ2-5; the D gene is possibly TRBD1 (5 bases). Germline V gene lookup returns CDR1 SSHAT and CDR2 FNYEAQ (reference sequence). The CDR3 extends over 14 amino acids. The CDR3 sequence: CASSPQGLGETQYF. The CDR3, as DNA: TGTGCTAGCAGTCCTCAGGGTCTTGGGGAGACCCAGTACTTC.

The CDR3 loop reads CASSPGGLAGRTDTQYF. The CDR3 DNA reads TGTGCCAGCAGCCCCGGAGGCCTAGCGGGGAGAACAGATACGCAGTATTTT. The V call is TRBV5-4, the J call TRBJ2-3, with TRBD2 matching 9 bases. This CDR3 contains 17 residues. The germline V gene encodes CDR1 SGHNT and CDR2 YYREEE (reference sequence). The J segment lost 3 bases and the V segment lost 4 bases, leaving 12 bases of the junction unmatched.

This chain's CDR3 is CASSRDRSTGNTIYF. The CDR3 nucleotides are TGTGCCAGCAGCCGGGACAGGTCAACTGGAAACACCATATATTTT. The V gene is TRBV6-6, the J gene TRBJ1-3, with 8 bases fitting TRBD1. Germline trimming cut 6 bases from V and 2 bases from J; bases unmatched to any gene: 6. This CDR3 is built from 15 residues. In germline, CDR1 is MNHNY, CDR2 SVGAGI (reference sequence).

V is TRBV10-2 and J is TRBJ2-7; 9 positions match TRBD2. This CDR3 comprises 18 residues. The germline gives CDR1 WSHSY, CDR2 SAAADI. V was pared by 3 bases and J by 5 bases, with 17 bases of the junction left unmatched. The CDR3: CASSDRLRGRAPEDEQYF. For the CDR3, the DNA is TGCGCCAGCAGTGACAGGTTGCGCGGGAGGGCCCCTGAAGACGAGCAGTACTTC.

The V gene is TRBV6-1, the J gene TRBJ1-3; no reliable D call. The CDR3 sequence is 16 residues long. Trimming stripped 2 bases from V and 2 bases from J, with 13 bases between. CDR1 and CDR2 from the germline V gene are MNHNS and SASEGT. This CDR3 is CASSERGSVTGNTIYF. The CDR3 bases are TGTGCCAGCAGTGAACGGGGATCAGTCACTGGAAACACCATATATTTT.

CDR3 residues: CASSLEASSYATDTQYF. CDR3 nucleotides: TGTGCCAGCAGCTTAGAGGCCTCTTCTTACGCCACAGATACGCAGTATTTT. The V call is TRBV7-9, the J call TRBJ2-3; no reliable D call. The CDR3 extends over 17 amino acids. V lost 1 base and J 2 bases, leaving 16 bases between the germline ends. Germline V gives CDR1 SEHNR, CDR2 FQNEAQ (reference sequence).

The chain links TRBV30 to TRBJ2-3; 11 nucleotides match TRBD2. CDR1 and CDR2 from the germline V gene are GTSNPN and SVGIG (reference sequence). Trimming cost V 2 bases and J 3 bases; bases outside gene matches: 1. The CDR3 length is 14 residues. CDR3 region: CAWSLAGGTDTQYF. The CDR3 nucleotides read TGTGCCTGGAGTTTAGCGGGAGGGACAGATACGCAGTATTTT.

The chain links TRBV6-5 to TRBJ2-7; TRBD2 matches at 7 bases. The CDR3 length is 12 residues. Germline CDR1 MNHEY, CDR2 SVGAGI. V was pared by 4 bases and J by 5 bases, with 2 bases of the junction left unmatched. CDR3 loop: CASSWEGNEQYF. The CDR3 nucleotides read TGTGCCAGCAGTTGGGAGGGGAACGAGCAGTACTTC.

The chain employs TRBV18 and TRBJ1-3, with TRBD1 matching 7 bases. This CDR3 spans 15 amino acids. V dropped 3 bases and J dropped 2; count of bases not matched to a gene: 4. The germline gives CDR1 KGHSH, CDR2 LQKENI. As DNA, the CDR3 is TGTGCCAGCTCACCCACGACAGGGACTGGAAACACCATATATTTT. Translated: CASSPTTGTGNTIYF.

The rearrangement uses TRBV28 and TRBJ1-5; D unclear. Germline-derived CDR1 and CDR2 are MDHEN and SYDVKM. Trimming stripped 7 bases from V and 9 bases from J, with 19 bases between. The CDR3 is 14 amino acids. The CDR3 loop reads CASIPDGKSRPQHF. The CDR3 bases are TGTGCCAGCATCCCCGACGGTAAAAGTCGGCCCCAGCATTTT.

The chain links TRBV5-4 to TRBJ2-5; 11 bases fit TRBD1. The V gene end was trimmed by 0 bases and the J gene end by 4 bases; junction bases not matched to a gene: 2. The length of the CDR3 is 15 residues. Germline loops: CDR1 SGHNT, CDR2 YYREEE (reference sequence). The CDR3 is CASSLDGTGGETQYF. The DNA for the CDR3 is TGTGCCAGCAGCTTGGACGGGACAGGGGGAGAGACCCAGTACTTC.

The rearrangement joins TRBV19 to TRBJ1-5; TRBD1 is a possible D gene (6 bases). The germline V and J ends were trimmed by 6 bases and 6 bases, with 15 bases remaining between them. The CDR3 is 14 residues long. Germline CDR1 LNHDA, CDR2 SQIVND (reference sequence). The CDR3 is CASSFKQGGQPQHF. The CDR3 DNA reads as TGTGCCAGTAGCTTTAAACAGGGAGGTCAGCCCCAGCATTTT.

V and J are TRBV7-6 and TRBJ1-3; TRBD1 is a possible D gene (5 bases). V shed 5 bases and J shed 0 bases, with 8 bases lying between them. CDR3 length equals 14 residues. The germline V gene encodes CDR1 SGHVS and CDR2 FNYEAQ. CDR3 residues: CASSPDSSGNTIYF. The CDR3 DNA is TGTGCCAGCAGCCCAGACAGCTCTGGAAACACCATATATTTT.

This clone was observed a few times. The V and J genes are TRBV4-1 and TRBJ1-2, with unresolved D. The CDR3 contains 15 residues. CDR1 MGHRA and CDR2 YSYEKL come from the germline V gene. Deletions cut 1 base from V and 6 bases from J, with 15 bases between. In nucleotides, the CDR3 is TGCGCCAGCAGCCAAGTAGAACGGAAAAAGGATGGCTACACCTTC. Its translation is CASSQVERKKDGYTF.

The genes are TRBV6-5 and TRBJ2-3, with TRBD2 matching 7 bases. The trim removed 5 bases at V and 4 bases at J, leaving 6 bases unmatched. This CDR3 has 14 residues. The germline V gene encodes CDR1 MNHEY and CDR2 SVGAGI. The CDR3 here is CASSQTSQSDTQYF. The CDR3 nucleotides read TGTGCCAGCAGTCAGACTAGCCAGTCAGATACGCAGTATTTT.

The chain couples TRBV5-1 to TRBJ2-1; 11 nucleotides line up with TRBD2. CDR1 SGHRS and CDR2 YFSETQ come from the germline V gene. The CDR3 totals 17 residues. Trimming removed 0 bases from V and 5 bases from J; junction bases left unmatched: 7. In nucleotides, the CDR3 is TGCGCCAGCAGCTTGGGTCCTCCGGGACTAGCGGACAATGAGCAGTTCTTC. Translation: CASSLGPPGLADNEQFF.

The J gene is TRBJ1-5, the V gene TRBV14, with a tentative D call TRBD1 (6 bases). The V end was cut by 2 bases, the J end by 0 bases, with 17 bases between. The CDR3 contains 18 residues. Germline CDR1 reads SGHDN; CDR2 reads FVKESK. CDR3 amino acids: CASSQKTGITLSNQPQHF. The CDR3 nucleotides are TGTGCCAGCAGCCAAAAGACAGGAATAACCCTTAGCAATCAGCCCCAGCATTTT.

The chain joins TRBV6-5 to TRBJ1-2; the D gene is possibly TRBD1 (6 bases). In germline, CDR1 is MNHEY, CDR2 SVGAGI. Trimming shortened V by 4 bases and J by 8 bases, and 14 bases separated the two germline ends. This CDR3 has 13 residues. In nucleotides, the CDR3 is TGTGCCAGCAGTTCCCGGACAGCGGGGGGCTACACCTTC. Protein product: CASSSRTAGGYTF.

The CDR3 is CASSPTGAGANVLTF. The CDR3 nucleotides read TGTGCCAGCAGCCCCACGGGGGCTGGGGCCAACGTCCTGACTTTC. V and J are TRBV9 and TRBJ2-6; possibly TRBD2 for D (6 bases). V was clipped by 4 bases and J by 2 bases, with 10 bases between them. This CDR3 is built from 15 residues. Germline V gene lookup returns CDR1 SGDLS and CDR2 YYNGEE.

J is TRBJ1-1 and V is TRBV30; 7 positions agree with TRBD1. Trimming at V came to 1 base and at J to 6 bases, leaving 23 bases not matched to a gene. Germline CDR1 and CDR2: GTSNPN and SVGIG (reference sequence). The CDR3 runs 19 residues. The CDR3 region has the DNA TGTGCCTGGAGTGGTAATCAATTATTTACAGGGGTAGGTGATTCTGAAGCTTTCTTT. It encodes CAWSGNQLFTGVGDSEAFF.

The chain links TRBV10-2 to TRBJ1-5; 7 nucleotides line up with TRBD1. The V gene end was trimmed by 3 bases and the J gene end by 6 bases; junction bases not matched to a gene: 8. The germline V gene has CDR1 WSHSY and CDR2 SAAADI. The CDR3 contains 15 residues. The DNA for the CDR3 is TGCGCCAGCAGTGAATACAGGGGCGAGGGTCAGCCCCAGCATTTT. Translating it yields CASSEYRGEGQPQHF.

This clone was seen only a few times. The chain uses TRBV5-1 and TRBJ1-3, with unresolved D. The CDR3 totals 14 residues. Trimming cost V 4 bases and J 4 bases, with 12 bases left between them. Germline V gene lookup returns CDR1 SGHRS and CDR2 YFSETQ. The CDR3: CASSPLSGGNTIYF. CDR3 DNA: TGCGCCAGCAGCCCCCTCTCTGGGGGAAACACCATATATTTT.

The V gene is TRBV7-2, the J gene TRBJ1-1, with D maybe TRBD1 (6 bases). Trimming shortened V by 4 bases and J by 4 bases, and 19 bases separated the two germline ends. Per the germline V gene, CDR1 is SGHTA and CDR2 is FQGNSA. The CDR3 runs to 16 residues. The chain's CDR3 is CASSSSPRGAATEAFF. The CDR3 nucleotides read TGTGCCAGCAGCTCCTCCCCGCGGGGGGCGGCCACTGAAGCTTTCTTT.

The V gene is TRBV6-5, the J gene TRBJ1-2; D unresolved. The V gene's germline CDR1 is MNHEY and CDR2 SVGAGI. Trimming pared 6 bases from V and 4 bases from J, leaving 9 bases between. The CDR3 contains 12 residues. The CDR3 reads CASSLGPYGYTF. The CDR3 DNA follows: TGTGCCAGCAGCCTCGGACCCTATGGCTACACCTTC.

The chain has TRBV5-6 and TRBJ1-5; D not certain. This CDR3 is 13 amino acids long. Germline CDR1 SGHDT, CDR2 YYEEEE. V shed 0 bases and J shed 4 bases, with 5 bases lying between them. CDR3 loop: CASSLDGNQPQHF. CDR3 sequence (DNA): TGTGCCAGCAGCTTGGATGGGAATCAGCCCCAGCATTTT. The whole variable domain, remainder taken from reference TRBV5-6 and TRBJ1-5, is DAGVTQSPTHLIKTRGQQVTLRCSPKSGHDTVSWYQQALGQGPQFIFQYYEEEERQRGNFPDRFSGHQFPNYSSELNVNALLLGDSALYLCASSLDGNQPQHFGDGTRLSIL.

The CDR3 protein is CASSLETGGGNTIYF. CDR3 nucleotides: TGCGCCAGCAGCTTGGAAACAGGGGGCGGAAACACCATATATTTT. V gene TRBV5-1 combines with J gene TRBJ1-3, with TRBD1 identical over 9 bases. The junction had 2 bases not matched to a gene; V was cut back by 0 bases and J by 4 bases. The CDR3 is 15 amino acids. Germline V gene data show CDR1 as SGHRS and CDR2 as YFSETQ.

This sequence joins TRBV6-6 and TRBJ1-1, with 7 bases matching TRBD1. After removal of 5 bases from V and 5 bases from J, the junction contained 5 bases not matched to a gene. The germline V gene encodes CDR1 MNHNY and CDR2 SVGAGI (reference sequence). This CDR3 is 13 amino acids long. CDR3 protein: CASSPRGLTEAFF. The CDR3 DNA follows: TGTGCCAGCAGTCCAAGGGGGCTTACTGAAGCTTTCTTT.

The genes are TRBV7-2 and TRBJ2-2; TRBD1 matches 7 bases. This CDR3 has 13 amino acids. Trimming cost V 4 bases and J 7 bases; bases outside gene matches: 3. Looked up from germline, CDR1 is SGHTA and CDR2 is FQGNSA. The CDR3 sequence: CASSSRQGGELFF. The CDR3 DNA sequence: TGTGCCAGCAGCTCGCGACAGGGCGGGGAGCTGTTTTTT.

The chain employs TRBV7-6 and TRBJ1-1; 8 nucleotides agree with TRBD1. The germline gives CDR1 SGHVS, CDR2 FNYEAQ. The CDR3 contains 18 residues. The V and J ends lost 2 bases and 0 bases, in that order; junction bases with no gene match: 11. This chain's CDR3 is CASSLTRRQGPMNTEAFF. CDR3 DNA sequence: TGTGCCAGCAGCTTAACCCGTAGACAGGGGCCTATGAACACTGAAGCTTTCTTT. The whole variable domain, remainder taken from reference TRBV7-6 and TRBJ1-1, is GAGVSQSPRYKVTKRGQDVALRCDPISGHVSLYWYRQALGQGPEFLTYFNYEAQQDKSGLPNDRFSAERPEGSISTLTIQRTEQRDSAMYRCASSLTRRQGPMNTEAFFGQGTRLTVV.

The chain joins TRBV7-2 to TRBJ2-7; D is unclear. The CDR3 loop spans 13 amino acids. V was cut by 1 base and J by 4 bases, with 8 bases left in between. Germline V gives CDR1 SGHTA, CDR2 FQGNSA. The CDR3 protein is CASSLGDGYEQYF. In DNA, the CDR3 is TGTGCCAGCAGCTTAGGAGACGGGTACGAGCAGTACTTC.